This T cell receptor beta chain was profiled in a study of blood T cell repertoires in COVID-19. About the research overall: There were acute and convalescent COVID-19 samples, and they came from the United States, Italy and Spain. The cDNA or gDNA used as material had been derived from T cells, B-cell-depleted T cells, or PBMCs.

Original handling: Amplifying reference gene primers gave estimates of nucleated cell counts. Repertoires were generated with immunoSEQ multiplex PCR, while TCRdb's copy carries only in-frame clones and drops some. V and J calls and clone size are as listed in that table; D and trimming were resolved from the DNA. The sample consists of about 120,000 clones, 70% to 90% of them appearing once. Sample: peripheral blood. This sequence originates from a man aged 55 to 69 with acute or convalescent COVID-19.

The CDR3 is CASTERQGYEQYF. Here the CDR3 DNA reads TGTGCCAGCACAGAGAGACAGGGCTACGAGCAGTACTTC. The V gene is TRBV10-3, the J gene TRBJ2-7; TRBD1 matches at 7 bases. The trim removed 10 bases at V and 3 bases at J, leaving 9 bases unmatched. CDR1 is ENHRY, CDR2 SYGVKD, per germline. CDR3 length: 13 residues.